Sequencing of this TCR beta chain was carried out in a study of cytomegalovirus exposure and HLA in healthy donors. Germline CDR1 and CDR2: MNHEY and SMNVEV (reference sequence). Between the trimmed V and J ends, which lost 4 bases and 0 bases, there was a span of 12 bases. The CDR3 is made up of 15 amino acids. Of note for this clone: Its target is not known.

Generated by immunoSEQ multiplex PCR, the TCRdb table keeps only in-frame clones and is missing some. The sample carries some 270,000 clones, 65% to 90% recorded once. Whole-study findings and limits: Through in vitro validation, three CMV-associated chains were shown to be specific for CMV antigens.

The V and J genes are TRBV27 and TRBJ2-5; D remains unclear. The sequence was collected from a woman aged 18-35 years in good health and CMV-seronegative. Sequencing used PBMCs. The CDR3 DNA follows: TGTGCCAGCAGTTCCGAGCCCGGGTACCAAGAGACCCAGTACTTC. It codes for CASSSEPGYQETQYF.